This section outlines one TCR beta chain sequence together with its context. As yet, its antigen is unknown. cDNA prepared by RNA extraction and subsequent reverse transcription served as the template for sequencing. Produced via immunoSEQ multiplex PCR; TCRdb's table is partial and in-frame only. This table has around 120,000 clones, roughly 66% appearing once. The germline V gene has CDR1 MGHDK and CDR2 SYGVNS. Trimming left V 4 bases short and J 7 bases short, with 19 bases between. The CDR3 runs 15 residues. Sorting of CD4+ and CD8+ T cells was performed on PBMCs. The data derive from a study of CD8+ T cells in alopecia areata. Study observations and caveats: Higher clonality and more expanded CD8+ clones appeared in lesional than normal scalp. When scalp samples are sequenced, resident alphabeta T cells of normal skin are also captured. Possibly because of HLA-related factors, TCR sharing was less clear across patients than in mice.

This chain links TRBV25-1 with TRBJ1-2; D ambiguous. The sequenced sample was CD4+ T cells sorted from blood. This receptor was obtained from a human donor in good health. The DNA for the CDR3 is TGTGCCAGCAGTGTATTGGCGGCAGATCCTCGTGGCTACACCTTC. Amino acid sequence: CASSVLAADPRGYTF.